This T cell receptor beta chain was recovered during a study of T cells in Graves' hyperthyroidism and ophthalmopathy. Whole-study findings and limits: Through a model of 13 V-J features, ophthalmopathy was separated from stable hyperthyroidism. Blood samples included most of the expanded thyroid clonotypes exceeding 0.001.

With respect to this clonotype: Its antigen is not known.

RNA transcripts were the template for amplifying TCR beta CDR3 regions. The primer set for the first-round RT-PCR of the TCR CDR3 was HTBI. TCRdb recomputed calls from the multiplex PCR reads with MiXCR, one row per CDR3 protein. The sample lists approximately 690,000 distinct CDR3 sequences, less than 25% occurring once. CDR3 size: 17 residues. V lost 4 bases to trimming and J lost 6 bases; unmatched junction nucleotides: 13. Germline assignment: CDR1 SGDLS and CDR2 YYNGEE. Exclusion of a patient resulted from uncontrolled infection, other autoimmune disease, pregnancy or lactation. The material sequenced was blood. This chain connects TRBV9 to TRBJ2-2; 9 bases align to TRBD1. The sequence came from a man aged 30 to 45 with Graves' ophthalmopathy. The CDR3 coding sequence is TGTGCCAGCAGCAGAGGTCGGACAGGGGTTAGTTCCGGGGAGCTGTTTTTT. As protein: CASSRGRTGVSSGELFF. The full variable domain, its missing parts supplied by reference TRBV9 and TRBJ2-2, is DSGVTQTPKHLITATGQRVTLRCSPRSGDLSVYWYQQSLDQGLQFLIQYYNGEERAKGNILERFSAQQFPDLHSELNLSSLELGDSALYFCASSRGRTGVSSGELFFGEGSRLTVL.